The TCR beta chain described here comes from a study of tumor-infiltrating lymphocytes in glioblastoma multiforme. In the case of this clonotype: Antigen: not known.

This CDR3 spans 14 amino acids. Germline V gene sequence: CDR1 MNHEY, CDR2 SVGEGT. V was clipped by 11 bases and J by 7 bases, with 23 bases between them. Multiple V-beta primers and a C-beta primer amplified TCRB from RNA. Unique molecular identifiers were not described for the libraries. MiXCR, applied by TCRdb to the multiplex PCR reads, yields one record per CDR3 protein. The table lists about 32,000 distinct CDR3 sequences, around 60% of them singletons. Study results and limitations: TCR plus mutation findings rest on a single glioblastoma patient.

The J gene is TRBJ1-1, the V gene TRBV6-2 or TRBV6-3; unclear D gene. This receptor was identified in a male donor with glioblastoma. Input material: brain tumor tissue. CDR3 in amino acids: CACIAAVPQDEAFF. In DNA form, the CDR3 reads TGTGCCTGCATAGCCGCCGTCCCACAAGATGAAGCTTTCTTT.